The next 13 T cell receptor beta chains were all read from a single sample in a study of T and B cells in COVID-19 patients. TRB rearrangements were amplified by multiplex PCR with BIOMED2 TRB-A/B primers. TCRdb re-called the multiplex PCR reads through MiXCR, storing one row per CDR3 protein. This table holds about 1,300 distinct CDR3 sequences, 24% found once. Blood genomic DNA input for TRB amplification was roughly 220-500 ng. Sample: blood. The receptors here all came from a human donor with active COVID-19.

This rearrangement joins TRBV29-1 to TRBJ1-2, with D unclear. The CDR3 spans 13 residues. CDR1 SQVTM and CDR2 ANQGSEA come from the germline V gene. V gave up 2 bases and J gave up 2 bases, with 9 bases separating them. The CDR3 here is CSVERNLNYGYTF. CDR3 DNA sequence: TGCAGCGTTGAACGGAATTTAAACTATGGCTACACCTTC. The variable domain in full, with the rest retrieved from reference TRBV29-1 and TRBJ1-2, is SAVISQKPSRDICQRGTSLTIQCQVDSQVTMMFWYRQQPGQSLTLIATANQGSEATYESGFVIDKFPISRPNLTFSTLTVSNMSPEDSSIYLCSVERNLNYGYTFGSGTRLTVV.

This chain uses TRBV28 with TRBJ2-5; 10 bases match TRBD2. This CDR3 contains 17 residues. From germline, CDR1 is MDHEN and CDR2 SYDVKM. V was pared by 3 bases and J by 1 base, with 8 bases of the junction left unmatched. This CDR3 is CASSLWTSGAFQETQYF. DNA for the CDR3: TGTGCCAGCAGTTTGTGGACTAGCGGAGCATTCCAAGAGACCCAGTACTTC.

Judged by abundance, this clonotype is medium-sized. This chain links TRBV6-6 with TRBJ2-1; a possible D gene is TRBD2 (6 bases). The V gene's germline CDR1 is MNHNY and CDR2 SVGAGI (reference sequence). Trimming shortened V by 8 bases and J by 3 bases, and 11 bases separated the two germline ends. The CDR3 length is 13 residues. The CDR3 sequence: CASGYGGYNEQFF. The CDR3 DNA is TGTGCCAGCGGGTACGGGGGCTACAATGAGCAGTTCTTC.

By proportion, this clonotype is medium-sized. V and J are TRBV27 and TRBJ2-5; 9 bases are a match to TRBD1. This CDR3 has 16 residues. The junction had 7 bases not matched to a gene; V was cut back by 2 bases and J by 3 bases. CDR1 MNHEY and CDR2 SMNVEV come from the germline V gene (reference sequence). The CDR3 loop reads CASSLTGQGIKETQYF. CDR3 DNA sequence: TGTGCCAGCAGTTTAACGGGACAGGGAATCAAAGAGACCCAGTACTTC.

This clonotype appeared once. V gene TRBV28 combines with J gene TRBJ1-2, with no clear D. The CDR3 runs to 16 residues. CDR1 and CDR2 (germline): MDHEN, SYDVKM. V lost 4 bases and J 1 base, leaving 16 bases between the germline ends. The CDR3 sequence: CASSWGIGLNNYGYTF. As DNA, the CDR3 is TGTGCCAGCAGTTGGGGTATAGGATTAAATAACTATGGCTACACCTTC.

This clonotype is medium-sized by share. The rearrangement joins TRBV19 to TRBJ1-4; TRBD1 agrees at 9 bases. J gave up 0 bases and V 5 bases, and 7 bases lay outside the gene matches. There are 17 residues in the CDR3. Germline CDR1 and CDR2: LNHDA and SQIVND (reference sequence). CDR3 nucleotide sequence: TGTGCCAGTAGTCCGACAGGGGGACGTGCAACTAATGAAAAACTGTTTTTT. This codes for CASSPTGGRATNEKLFF.

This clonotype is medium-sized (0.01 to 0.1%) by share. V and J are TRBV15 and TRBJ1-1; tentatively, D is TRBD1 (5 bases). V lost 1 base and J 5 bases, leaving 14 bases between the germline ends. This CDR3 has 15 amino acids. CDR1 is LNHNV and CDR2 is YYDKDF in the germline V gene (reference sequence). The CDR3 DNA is TGTGCCACCAGCAGAGGCAGGGTAGCGGTTACTGAAGCTTTCTTT. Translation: CATSRGRVAVTEAFF.

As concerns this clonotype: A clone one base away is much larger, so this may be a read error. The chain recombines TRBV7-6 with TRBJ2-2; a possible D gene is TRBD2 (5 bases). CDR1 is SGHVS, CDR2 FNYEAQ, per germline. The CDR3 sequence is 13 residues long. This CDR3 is CASSPTETGKLFF. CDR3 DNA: TGTGCCAGCAGCCCTACTGAGACCGGGAAGCTGTTTTTT.

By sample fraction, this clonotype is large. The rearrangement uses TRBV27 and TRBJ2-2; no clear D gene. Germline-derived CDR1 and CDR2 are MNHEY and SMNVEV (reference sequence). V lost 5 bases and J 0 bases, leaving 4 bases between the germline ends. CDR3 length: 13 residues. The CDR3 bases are TGTGCCAGCAGTCGATCGAACACCGGGGAGCTGTTTTTT. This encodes CASSRSNTGELFF.

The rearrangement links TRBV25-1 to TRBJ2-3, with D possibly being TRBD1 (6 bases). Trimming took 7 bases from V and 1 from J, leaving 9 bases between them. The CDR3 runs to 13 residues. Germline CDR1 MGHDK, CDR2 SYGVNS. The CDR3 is CASTRTGTDTQYF. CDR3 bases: TGTGCCAGCACCCGGACAGGCACAGATACGCAGTATTTT.

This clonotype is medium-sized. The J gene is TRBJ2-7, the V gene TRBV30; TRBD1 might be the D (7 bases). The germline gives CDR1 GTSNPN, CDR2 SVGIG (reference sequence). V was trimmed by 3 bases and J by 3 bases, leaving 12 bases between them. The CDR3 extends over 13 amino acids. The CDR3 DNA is TGTGCCTGGAGCCCGCAGGGGGGCTACGAGCAGTACTTC. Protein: CAWSPQGGYEQYF.

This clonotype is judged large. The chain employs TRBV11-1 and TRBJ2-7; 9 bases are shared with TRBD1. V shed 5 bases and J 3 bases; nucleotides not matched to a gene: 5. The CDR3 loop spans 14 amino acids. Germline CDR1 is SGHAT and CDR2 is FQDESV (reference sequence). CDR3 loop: CASSLGQGNYEQYF. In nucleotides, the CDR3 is TGTGCCAGCAGCCTGGGACAGGGCAACTACGAGCAGTACTTC.

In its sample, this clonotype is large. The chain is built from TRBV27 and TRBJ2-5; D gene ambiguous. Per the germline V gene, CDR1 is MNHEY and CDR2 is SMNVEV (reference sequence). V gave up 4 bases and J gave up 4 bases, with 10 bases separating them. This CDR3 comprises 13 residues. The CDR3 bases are TGTGCCAGCAGTTCCGAAGGTGCAGAGACCCAGTACTTC. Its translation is CASSSEGAETQYF.